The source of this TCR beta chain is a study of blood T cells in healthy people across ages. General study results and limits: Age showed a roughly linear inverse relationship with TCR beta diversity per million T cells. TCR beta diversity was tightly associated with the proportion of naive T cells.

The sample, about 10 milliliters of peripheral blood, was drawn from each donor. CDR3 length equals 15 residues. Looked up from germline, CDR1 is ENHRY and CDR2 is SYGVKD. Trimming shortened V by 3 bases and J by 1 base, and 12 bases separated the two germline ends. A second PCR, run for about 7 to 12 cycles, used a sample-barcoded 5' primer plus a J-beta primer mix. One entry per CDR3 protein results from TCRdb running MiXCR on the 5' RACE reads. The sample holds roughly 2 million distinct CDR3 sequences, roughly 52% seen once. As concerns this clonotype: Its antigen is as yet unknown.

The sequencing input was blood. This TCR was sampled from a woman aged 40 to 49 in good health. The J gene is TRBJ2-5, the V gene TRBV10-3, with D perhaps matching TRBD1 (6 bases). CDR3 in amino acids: CAISDFVRGQETQYF. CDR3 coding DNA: TGTGCCATCAGTGACTTTGTCAGGGGCCAAGAGACCCAGTACTTC.